The T cell receptor (beta chain) under discussion was sequenced for a study of T cell repertoires in cytomegalovirus infection. Across the study: It was recently identified HLA-C-restricted and well-studied HLA-B-restricted CMV epitopes that the study used. It was the public TCR beta signatures that indicated both CMV infection and matching HLA type. Study-level points and caveats: Dominating the ex vivo response were HLA-C-restricted CMV-specific TCR beta clonotypes.

Comment on this clonotype: Its specificity is not known.

TCRdb re-called the reads through MiXCR, storing one row per CDR3 protein. Altogether some 920,000 distinct CDR3 sequences are present, 25% to 40% being singletons, with the ten largest covering 13%. V shed 5 bases and J shed 3 bases, with 13 bases lying between them. Per the germline V gene, CDR1 is DFQATT and CDR2 is SNEGSKA (reference sequence). The CDR3 consists of 13 residues. The sequencing used cultured CD8+ T cells from PBMCs, collected from culture after CMV antigen stimulation. V gene TRBV20-1 combines with J gene TRBJ1-2; D call uncertain. The TCR comes from a human donor in good health (CMV status not recorded). Some clones in this sample may be carry-over from other donors' samples. Written as DNA, the CDR3 is TGCAGTGCTGCGACCACGGAATACTATGGCTACACCTTC. Encoded protein: CSAATTEYYGYTF.